This passage covers 14 T cell receptor beta chains from one sample sequenced in a study of shared clonotypes between healthy human individuals. Some clones are missing from TCRdb's copy, which holds only in-frame ones; the method was immunoSEQ multiplex PCR. Of approximately 320,000 clones in the sample, around 72% were seen once. The material sequenced was memory CD4+ T cells sorted from blood. The subset is: CD45RA-negative fraction. The source of these receptors is a man aged 30 to 45 in good health.

The V call is TRBV11-3, the J call TRBJ2-2; either TRBD1 or TRBD2 may fit D (6 bases each). The germline V gene has CDR1 SGHNT and CDR2 YENEEA. The length of the CDR3 is 15 residues. Trimming pared 5 bases from V and 5 bases from J, leaving 15 bases between. The CDR3 loop reads CASSPIGGGTGELFF. CDR3 nucleotide sequence: TGTGCCAGCAGCCCGATCGGGGGCGGGACCGGGGAGCTGTTTTTT.

On this clone: A far bigger clonotype differs at one base, so this is likely a read error. Other DNA variants within this sample encode the same CDR3. This chain connects TRBV5-1 to TRBJ1-1; D might be TRBD1 (5 bases). CDR3 size: 12 residues. Germline V gives CDR1 SGHRS, CDR2 YFSETQ. Here the CDR3 DNA reads TGTGCCAGCAGCGTGGTCGGGGGTGAAGCTTTCTTT. Encoded protein: CASSVVGGEAFF.

This clone has at least ten counts. The chain is built from TRBV6-1 and TRBJ1-2; 7 bases match TRBD1. The length of the CDR3 is 15 residues. Germline assignment: CDR1 MNHNS and CDR2 SASEGT. The J segment lost 2 bases and the V segment lost 7 bases, leaving 10 bases of the junction unmatched. This chain's CDR3 is CASNSRQGGNYGYTF. The CDR3 region has the DNA TGTGCCAGCAATTCCCGCCAGGGGGGGAACTATGGCTACACCTTC.

This clone has just a few counts. The chain recombines TRBV30 with TRBJ2-3, with no clear D. From germline, CDR1 is GTSNPN and CDR2 SVGIG (reference sequence). The CDR3 is made up of 11 amino acids. Trimming removed 3 bases from V and 4 bases from J, with 5 bases in between. The CDR3 nucleotides read TGTGCCTGGAGGTACGCAGATACGCAGTATTTT. Amino acids: CAWRYADTQYF.

CDR3 in amino acids: CASSLATDTQYF. CDR3 DNA: TGTGCCAGCAGTCTCGCCACAGATACGCAGTATTTT. The chain combines TRBV28 with TRBJ2-3, with D hard to call. Per germline, CDR1 MDHEN and CDR2 SYDVKM. The CDR3 length is 12 residues. Trimming shortened V by 5 bases and J by 2 bases, and 5 bases separated the two germline ends.

This clone was counted between two and nine times. This chain uses TRBV14 with TRBJ2-7; D gene unclear. CDR3 size: 13 residues. The V and J ends lost 1 base and 7 bases respectively, with 11 bases between them. CDR1 is SGHDN and CDR2 is FVKESK in the germline V gene. The CDR3 is CASSQGHAREQYF. The DNA of the CDR3 is TGTGCCAGCAGCCAAGGGCACGCTAGAGAGCAGTACTTC. The complete variable domain, with remaining parts taken from reference TRBV14 and TRBJ2-7, reads EAGVTQFPSHSVIEKGQTVTLRCDPISGHDNLYWYRRVMGKEIKFLLHFVKESKQDESGMPNNRFLAERTGGTYSTLKVQPAELEDSGVYFCASSQGHAREQYFGPGTRLTVT.

A single count supports this clone. A read error may be the cause here, since a much bigger clone is one base away. The sample contains more than one DNA sequence encoding this CDR3. The chain employs TRBV5-5 and TRBJ1-1; D possibly corresponds to TRBD1 (5 bases). Per germline, CDR1 SGHKS and CDR2 YYEKEE (reference sequence). With 5 bases removed from V and 4 bases from J, the gap between germline ends came to 12 bases. This CDR3 is built from 13 residues. The CDR3 reads CASRGWGVTEAFF. CDR3 sequence (DNA): TGTGCCAGCAGGGGGTGGGGGGTCACTGAAGCTTTCTTT.

The chain uses TRBV7-2 and TRBJ1-2; D may be TRBD1 (6 bases). The CDR3 totals 16 residues. In germline, CDR1 is SGHTA, CDR2 FQGNSA. The ends were cut back, 1 base at V and 4 bases at J, with 16 bases in the middle. The CDR3 loop reads CASSLGGQGLGYGYTF. DNA of the CDR3: TGTGCCAGCAGCTTAGGGGGGCAGGGTCTCGGCTATGGCTACACCTTC. Full variable domain (remainder filled in from reference TRBV7-2 and TRBJ1-2): GAGVSQSPSNKVTEKGKDVELRCDPISGHTALYWYRQSLGQGLEFLIYFQGNSAPDKSGLPSDRFSAERTGGSVSTLTIQRTQQEDSAVYLCASSLGGQGLGYGYTFGSGTRLTVV.

The J gene is TRBJ1-1, the V gene TRBV27, with D perhaps matching TRBD1 (6 bases). The CDR3 is made up of 17 amino acids. V was pared by 1 base and J by 7 bases, with 22 bases between. Germline CDR1 MNHEY, CDR2 SMNVEV (reference sequence). The CDR3 spells CASSLFGPGGHLVEAFF. The CDR3, as DNA: TGTGCCAGCAGTTTATTTGGGCCCGGGGGGCACCTAGTTGAAGCTTTCTTT.

The rearrangement uses TRBV5-1 and TRBJ1-1, with 8 bases matching TRBD1. This CDR3 is 14 amino acids long. The J segment lost 5 bases and the V segment lost 1 base, leaving 4 bases of the junction unmatched. CDR1 and CDR2 (germline): SGHRS, YFSETQ. This CDR3 reads CASSLNTGGTEAFF. In nucleotides, the CDR3 is TGCGCCAGCAGCTTGAATACAGGGGGAACTGAAGCTTTCTTT.

This clone showed up just once. This chain connects TRBV18 to TRBJ2-5; TRBD2 is a possible D gene (5 bases). This CDR3 is built from 13 residues. The V gene lost 0 bases and the J gene lost 10 bases, with 12 bases spanning the gap. Germline CDR1 is KGHSH and CDR2 is LQKENI. In nucleotides, the CDR3 is TGTGCCAGCTCACCACCGGTCGGGATCGTCCAGTACTTC. The encoded protein is CASSPPVGIVQYF.

The rearrangement joins TRBV10-3 to TRBJ2-2; perhaps D is TRBD1 or TRBD2 (5 bases each). Trimming left V 2 bases short and J 2 bases short, with 6 bases between. The CDR3 runs to 14 residues. Germline V CDR1 and CDR2: ENHRY, SYGVKD. The CDR3 sequence: CAISEGGNTGELFF. The DNA of the CDR3 is TGTGCCATCAGTGAGGGGGGAAACACCGGGGAGCTGTTTTTT.

This clone has only one observation. The chain combines TRBV5-6 with TRBJ2-1; D uncertain. The germline V gene encodes CDR1 SGHDT and CDR2 YYEEEE. The CDR3 has 14 residues. V was trimmed by 2 bases and J by 6 bases, leaving 12 bases between them. The CDR3 nucleotides read TGTGCCAGCAGCTTCTTAGGGTACGCCAATGAGCAGTTCTTC. As protein: CASSFLGYANEQFF.

DNA for the CDR3: TGCGCCAGCAGCGTGGCCCCGGGAGTCGACAATGAGCAGTTCTTC. Amino acids: CASSVAPGVDNEQFF. The chain recombines TRBV5-1 with TRBJ2-1; D perhaps matches TRBD2 (6 bases). V was pared by 4 bases and J by 5 bases, with 16 bases between. Germline V gene lookup returns CDR1 SGHRS and CDR2 YFSETQ. CDR3 length: 15 amino acids. The entire variable domain, with the rest obtained from reference TRBV5-1 and TRBJ2-1, is as follows: KAGVTQTPRYLIKTRGQQVTLSCSPISGHRSVSWYQQTPGQGLQFLFEYFSETQRNKGNFPGRFSGRQFSNSRSEMNVSTLELGDSALYLCASSVAPGVDNEQFFGPGTRLTVL.